Listed below are T cell receptor beta chains from one sample, sequenced in a study of blood T cells in healthy people across ages. Using its own MiXCR run on the 5' RACE reads, TCRdb lists one record per CDR3 protein. The sample has just under 550,000 distinct CDR3 sequences, 24% seen once. The same data also went into a second study, on T cells of mothers and their children.

Material: blood. These receptors were collected from a boy between 10 and 17 years old in good health. CDR3s include the opening cysteine and the closing phenylalanine or tryptophan. The D gene is left open where the match is weak. Clone size is given for some rows only: seen once, a few or many times, or a class if the clone is expanded.

TRBV6-8	TRBJ1-1	few	NA	TGTGCCAGCAGTTACACCGACAGTCTTTATGGGAACACTGAAGCTTTCTTT	CASSYTDSLYGNTEAFF
TRBV12-3/TRBV12-4	TRBJ2-5	NA	NA	TGTGCCAGCAGATTAAGAACCCAAGAGACCCAGTACTTC	CASRLRTQETQYF
TRBV29-1	TRBJ2-7	few	TRBD1	TGCAGCTGCGGACAGGGGGACCACGAGCAGTACTTC	CSCGQGDHEQYF
TRBV2	TRBJ2-1	NA	NA	TGTGCCAGCGGAGGGACTTCGAAGTTCTTC	CASGGTSKFF
TRBV18	TRBJ2-3	few	NA	TGTGCCAGCTCACCACCCGACAGAAGCACAGATACGCAGTATTTT	CASSPPDRSTDTQYF
TRBV20-1	TRBJ2-7	NA	TRBD1	TGCAGTGCTAGAGAAGCAGGACAGGGCTACGAGCAGTACTTC	CSAREAGQGYEQYF
TRBV6-2/TRBV6-3	TRBJ2-7	few	TRBD2	TGTGCCAGCAGCCCCCGGACTAGCGGCTTATACGAGCAGTACTTC	CASSPRTSGLYEQYF
TRBV20-1	TRBJ1-6	NA	NA	TGCAGTGCTAGAGAAGTTACAGCAACCGAGAGCTCCTATAATTCACCCCTCCACTTT	CSAREVTATESSYNSPLHF
TRBV5-5	TRBJ2-7	NA	NA	TGTGCCAGCAGCTTACGTTTGGGGAGCTACGAGCAGTACTTC	CASSLRLGSYEQYF
TRBV7-9	TRBJ1-6	NA	NA	TGTGCCCGCAGCTCCTCCCCCAGGTTGGGCTCACCCCTCCACTTT	CARSSSPRLGSPLHF
TRBV20-1	TRBJ2-5	NA	NA	TGCAGTGCTAGGGGTGAAAAGTCGGAGACCCAGTACTTC	CSARGEKSETQYF
TRBV4-3	TRBJ2-3	few	NA	TGCGCCAGCAGCCAAGATTGGAGCAGCGCAGATACGCAGTATTTT	CASSQDWSSADTQYF
TRBV5-8	TRBJ1-4	NA	NA	TGTGCCAGCAGCTTGGCCGGTGGGGAGGATGAAAAACTGTTTTTT	CASSLAGGEDEKLFF
TRBV18	TRBJ2-7	few	TRBD1	TGTGCCAGCTCACCTGGCCGTGGACAGGGAGGAGACGAGCAGTACTTC	CASSPGRGQGGDEQYF
TRBV12-3/TRBV12-4	TRBJ1-2	NA	NA	TGTGCCAGCAGGAGAGACAGGAAGGACTATGGCTACACCTTC	CASRRDRKDYGYTF
TRBV27	TRBJ2-7	NA	TRBD1	TGTGCCAGCAGTTTAGGGACAGGGGGCAGGAACGAGCAGTACTTC	CASSLGTGGRNEQYF
TRBV6-2/TRBV6-3	TRBJ2-7	few	NA	TGTGCCAGCAGTTACGGGGAACGCGAGCAGTACTTC	CASSYGEREQYF
TRBV27	TRBJ2-7	NA	NA	TGTGCCAGCAGTTTAGTTCAGTCATACGAGCAGTACTTC	CASSLVQSYEQYF
TRBV6-2/TRBV6-3	TRBJ2-7	NA	NA	TGTGCCAGCAGCCTAATGTGGGGGTCCTTCTTCCACGAGCAGTACTTC	CASSLMWGSFFHEQYF
TRBV4-1	TRBJ1-1	few	NA	TGCGCCAGCAGCCAAGGGGGTCGTCTTTCTGAGAGACAGCACTTT	CASSQGGRLSERQHF
TRBV6-4	TRBJ2-3	NA	TRBD2	TGTGCCGGCAGTGGACTAGCGGAGGGCACAGATACGCAGTATTTT	CAGSGLAEGTDTQYF
TRBV3-1	TRBJ2-1	few	TRBD2	TGTGCCAGCAGACCCGGGACTAGACTTAGGGGGTTCTTC	CASRPGTRLRGFF
TRBV28	TRBJ2-3	NA	TRBD2	TGTGCCAGCAGTCCTCGGGGGGGTAAACCAGATACGCAGTATTTT	CASSPRGGKPDTQYF
TRBV5-1	TRBJ2-7	NA	TRBD2	TGCGCCAGCAGCGCGGGACTAGTGAGGTTCGAGCAGTGCTTC	CASSAGLVRFEQCF
TRBV29-1	TRBJ2-7	NA	TRBD2	TGCAGCGTTGCCGGGGGACTAGCGGGCTCCTCCCACGAGCAGTACTTC	CSVAGGLAGSSHEQYF
TRBV7-2	TRBJ2-5	many	NA	TGTGCCAGCAGCTTGGGGGTCGGGGAGACCCAGTACTTC	CASSLGVGETQYF
TRBV4-3	TRBJ2-1	NA	TRBD2	TGCGCCAGCAGCGCACTAGCGGGGGCCTCTATCCTCTTC	CASSALAGASILF
TRBV7-9	TRBJ1-1	NA	TRBD1	TGTGCCAGCAGTTTAGGACAGGTCCCTGAAGCTTTCTTT	CASSLGQVPEAFF
TRBV28	TRBJ2-2	few	TRBD2	TGTGCCAGCAGTTTTATACTAGCGGGTGGGACCGGGGAGCTGTTTTTT	CASSFILAGGTGELFF
TRBV3-1	TRBJ2-5	few	TRBD1	TGTGCCAGCAGCCAAGAGGCCGGGACAGCGATTCAAGAGACCCAGTACTTC	CASSQEAGTAIQETQYF
TRBV7-2	TRBJ2-3	NA	TRBD2	TGTGCCAGCAGCTTGGGAGGGGTGGGTGCAGATACGCAGTATTTT	CASSLGGVGADTQYF
TRBV27	TRBJ2-1	NA	TRBD1	TGTGCCAGCAGTTTACTGCCGGGACAGGGGAACAATGAGCAGTTCTTC	CASSLLPGQGNNEQFF
TRBV29-1	TRBJ2-7	NA	TRBD1	TGCAGCGTTGAGGACAGGGGCGACGAGCAGTACTTC	CSVEDRGDEQYF
TRBV12-3/TRBV12-4	TRBJ2-7	few	TRBD2	TGTGCCAGCAGCGCGGGACTAGGCGATTCCTACGAGCAGTACTTC	CASSAGLGDSYEQYF
TRBV6-2/TRBV6-3	TRBJ2-7	NA	TRBD1	TGTGCCAGCAGCGACAGGGGTGAAAGGTACGAGCAGTACTTC	CASSDRGERYEQYF
TRBV29-1	TRBJ2-5	many	TRBD2	TGCAGCGTTGATTCGGGGGGACGGTACCAAGAGACCCAGTACTTC	CSVDSGGRYQETQYF
TRBV7-2	TRBJ2-1	few	NA	TGTGCCAGCCTAGAGTCGAATGAGCAGTTCTTC	CASLESNEQFF
TRBV4-3	TRBJ2-5	few	TRBD1	TGCGCCAGCAGCCAAGATACCTGGACAGGGGGCACGGAGACCCAGTACTTC	CASSQDTWTGGTETQYF
TRBV4-3	TRBJ2-3	many	NA	TGCGCCAGCAGCCAGCACAGGGCGCCAGATACGCAGTATTTT	CASSQHRAPDTQYF
TRBV9	TRBJ1-6	NA	TRBD1	TGTGCCAGCAGCGCTTTGACAGGGGGAAATTCACCCCTCCACTTT	CASSALTGGNSPLHF
TRBV2	TRBJ1-1	few	NA	TGTGCCAGCAGTGTAATGGGGGGGACTGAAGCTTTCTTT	CASSVMGGTEAFF
TRBV7-9	TRBJ2-1	many	TRBD2	TGTGCCAGCAGCTTGGACCCGGGACTAGCGGAGTTCTACAATGAGCAGTTCTTC	CASSLDPGLAEFYNEQFF
TRBV12-5	TRBJ2-2	NA	TRBD1	TGTGCTAGTGGTTTCGGACAGGGTCAGCTGTTTTTT	CASGFGQGQLFF
TRBV24-1	TRBJ1-5	few	TRBD1	TGTGCCACCAGTGAAAGGGGGACAGCGCGAGGCAATCAGCCCCAGCATTTT	CATSERGTARGNQPQHF
TRBV11-2	TRBJ2-2	NA	NA	TGTGCCAGCAGCTTAGCTATGGGCTCGGGGGCCGGGGAGCTGTTTTTT	CASSLAMGSGAGELFF
TRBV4-1	TRBJ2-1	NA	NA	TGCGCCAGCAGCCAAGATTTGCGACCGGAGCCGTTCTTC	CASSQDLRPEPFF
TRBV10-3	TRBJ1-2	NA	TRBD1	TGTGCCATCAGTCAATGGGACAGAGTTAACTATGGCTACACCTTC	CAISQWDRVNYGYTF
TRBV20-1	TRBJ2-1	NA	TRBD2	TGCAGTGCTGAGACTAGCAACTACAATGAGCAGTCCTTC	CSAETSNYNEQSF
TRBV28	TRBJ2-1	NA	NA	TGTGCCAGCAGCATTCTCTCCACCGCATACAATGAGCAGTTCTTC	CASSILSTAYNEQFF
TRBV6-1	TRBJ2-1	few	NA	TGTGCCAGCAGTGGAGGCCCCGGACGGCCAGAGCAGTTCTTC	CASSGGPGRPEQFF
TRBV28	TRBJ2-5	few	TRBD1	TGTGCCAGCAGTTTACCCCAGGGGGCTGATGAGACCCAGTACTTC	CASSLPQGADETQYF
TRBV2	TRBJ1-1	NA	NA	TGTGCCAGCAGTGAAGCTTCGGCTGAAGCTTTCTTT	CASSEASAEAFF
TRBV7-2	TRBJ2-3	NA	NA	TGTGCCAGCAGCCCACCGAGGACAATCACAGATACGCAGTATTTT	CASSPPRTITDTQYF
TRBV4-1	TRBJ1-4	NA	NA	TGCGCCAGCAGCACGGGACCGGGGGATGAAAAACTGTTTTTT	CASSTGPGDEKLFF